These 5 T cell receptor beta chains originate from one sample sequenced in a study of graft-versus-host responses after intestinal transplantation. Their antigen targets remain unknown. Produced via immunoSEQ multiplex PCR; TCRdb's table is partial and in-frame only. The sample yields tens of thousands of clones, around 92% seen once. This sample comprised unstimulated CD4+ T cells sorted from spleen or lymph node cells, obtained before transplant. The source of these receptors is a human donor who was the organ donor for an intestinal transplant.

The CDR3 is CASSYGISPNYGYTF. The CDR3 DNA reads TGTGCCAGCAGTTATGGGATATCCCCTAACTATGGCTACACCTTC. The V and J genes are TRBV6-6 and TRBJ1-2; D not resolved. Trimming removed 3 bases from V and 0 bases from J, with 11 bases in between. The CDR3 has 15 residues. Germline assignment: CDR1 MNHNY and CDR2 SVGAGI (reference sequence).

V is TRBV2 and J is TRBJ2-7, with D hard to call. V dropped 2 bases and J dropped 3 bases, with 5 bases sitting between them. Germline CDR1 is SNHLY and CDR2 is FYNNEI. The CDR3 spans 12 residues. The DNA for the CDR3 is TGTGCCAGCAGTGAAAGAAGCTACGAGCAGTACTTC. It codes for CASSERSYEQYF.

This sequence joins TRBV19 and TRBJ2-5; 10 nucleotides align to TRBD1. The J call may be in error: the DNA end matches TRBJ2-7 better. Germline CDR1 LNHDA, CDR2 SQIVND (reference sequence). The length of the CDR3 is 16 residues. This chain's CDR3 is CASRSTGGQGTYEQYF. For the CDR3, the DNA is TGTGCCAGTAGGTCAACTGGGGGACAGGGGACCTACGAGCAGTACTTC.

The chain uses TRBV7-9 and TRBJ1-6; no definite D call. Germline-derived CDR1 and CDR2 are SEHNR and FQNEAQ (reference sequence). V gave up 1 base and J gave up 0 bases, with 13 bases separating them. The CDR3 extends over 18 amino acids. This CDR3 is CASSLVDGRSSYNSPLHF. The DNA of the CDR3 is TGTGCCAGCAGCTTAGTCGACGGCCGGAGCTCCTATAATTCACCCCTCCACTTT.

The count of this clone is one. The chain has TRBV27 and TRBJ1-2, with TRBD1 matching 8 bases. The CDR3 has 15 amino acids. CDR1 and CDR2 (germline): MNHEY, SMNVEV (reference sequence). The V gene end was trimmed by 5 bases and the J gene end by 4 bases; junction bases not matched to a gene: 9. CDR3 residues: CASSPGQGWGYGYTF. The CDR3 coding sequence is TGTGCCAGCAGTCCTGGACAGGGTTGGGGCTATGGCTACACCTTC.